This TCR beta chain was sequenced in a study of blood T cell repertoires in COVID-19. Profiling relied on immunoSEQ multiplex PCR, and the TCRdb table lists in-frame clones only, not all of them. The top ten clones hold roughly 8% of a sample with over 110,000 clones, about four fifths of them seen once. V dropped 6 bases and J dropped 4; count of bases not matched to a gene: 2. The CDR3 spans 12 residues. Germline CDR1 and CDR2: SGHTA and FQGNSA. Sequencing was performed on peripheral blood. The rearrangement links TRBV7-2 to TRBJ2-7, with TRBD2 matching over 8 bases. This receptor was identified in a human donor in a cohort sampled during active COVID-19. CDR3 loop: CASSPSGYEQYF. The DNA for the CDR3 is TGTGCCAGCAGTCCTAGCGGGTACGAGCAGTACTTC.